This T cell receptor beta chain was obtained from a study of vaccination and CD4 T cells after COVID-19. Study details: In culture, cells were exposed to overlapping spike peptides from SARS-CoV-2, HCoV-NL63, HCoV-OC43 and HCoV-229E. General study points: Convalescent patients' clones that were vaccine-specific were spike mono-reactive in 304 of 307 cases.

Cultured CD4+ T-cell DNA underwent Oncomine TCR Beta short-read sequencing. TCRdb recomputed calls from the PCR reads with MiXCR, one row per CDR3 protein. The sample carries approximately 23,000 distinct CDR3 sequences, more than 35% recorded once. Trimming pared 5 bases from V and 1 base from J, leaving 8 bases between. This CDR3 is 13 amino acids long. Germline CDR1 is DFQATT and CDR2 is SNEGSKA (reference sequence). A few counts support this clonotype. Its antigen is undetermined. The time point denotes: late sampling 161 to 241 days after vaccination in a few convalescent patients. Sample treatment: approximately 11-day PBMC culture with coronavirus spike peptide pools or control peptides (ViraFEST assay).

This receptor was identified in a human donor who had recovered from COVID-19. The chain recombines TRBV20-1 with TRBJ2-2; D not resolved. Here the sequenced sample was CD4+ T cells from blood, cultured in vitro, taken about 7 months after SARS-CoV-2 vaccination. The CDR3 loop is CSAPRKNTGELFF. Written as DNA, the CDR3 is TGCAGTGCTCCGAGGAAGAACACCGGGGAGCTGTTTTTT.